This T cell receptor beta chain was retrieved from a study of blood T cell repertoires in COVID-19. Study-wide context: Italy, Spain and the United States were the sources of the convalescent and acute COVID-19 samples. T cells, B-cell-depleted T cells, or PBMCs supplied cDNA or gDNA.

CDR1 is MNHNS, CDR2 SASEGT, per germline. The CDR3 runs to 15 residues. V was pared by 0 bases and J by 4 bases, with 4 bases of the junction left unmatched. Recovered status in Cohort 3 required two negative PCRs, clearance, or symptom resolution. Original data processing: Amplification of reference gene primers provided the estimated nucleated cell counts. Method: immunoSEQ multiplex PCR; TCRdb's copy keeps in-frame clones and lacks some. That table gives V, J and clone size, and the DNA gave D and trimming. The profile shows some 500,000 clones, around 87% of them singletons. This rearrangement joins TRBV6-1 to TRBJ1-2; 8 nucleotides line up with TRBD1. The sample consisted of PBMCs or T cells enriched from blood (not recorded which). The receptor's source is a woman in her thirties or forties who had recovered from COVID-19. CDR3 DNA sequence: TGTGCCAGCAGTGAAGCTGCCGGGACAGGCTATGGCTACACCTTC. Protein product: CASSEAAGTGYGYTF.